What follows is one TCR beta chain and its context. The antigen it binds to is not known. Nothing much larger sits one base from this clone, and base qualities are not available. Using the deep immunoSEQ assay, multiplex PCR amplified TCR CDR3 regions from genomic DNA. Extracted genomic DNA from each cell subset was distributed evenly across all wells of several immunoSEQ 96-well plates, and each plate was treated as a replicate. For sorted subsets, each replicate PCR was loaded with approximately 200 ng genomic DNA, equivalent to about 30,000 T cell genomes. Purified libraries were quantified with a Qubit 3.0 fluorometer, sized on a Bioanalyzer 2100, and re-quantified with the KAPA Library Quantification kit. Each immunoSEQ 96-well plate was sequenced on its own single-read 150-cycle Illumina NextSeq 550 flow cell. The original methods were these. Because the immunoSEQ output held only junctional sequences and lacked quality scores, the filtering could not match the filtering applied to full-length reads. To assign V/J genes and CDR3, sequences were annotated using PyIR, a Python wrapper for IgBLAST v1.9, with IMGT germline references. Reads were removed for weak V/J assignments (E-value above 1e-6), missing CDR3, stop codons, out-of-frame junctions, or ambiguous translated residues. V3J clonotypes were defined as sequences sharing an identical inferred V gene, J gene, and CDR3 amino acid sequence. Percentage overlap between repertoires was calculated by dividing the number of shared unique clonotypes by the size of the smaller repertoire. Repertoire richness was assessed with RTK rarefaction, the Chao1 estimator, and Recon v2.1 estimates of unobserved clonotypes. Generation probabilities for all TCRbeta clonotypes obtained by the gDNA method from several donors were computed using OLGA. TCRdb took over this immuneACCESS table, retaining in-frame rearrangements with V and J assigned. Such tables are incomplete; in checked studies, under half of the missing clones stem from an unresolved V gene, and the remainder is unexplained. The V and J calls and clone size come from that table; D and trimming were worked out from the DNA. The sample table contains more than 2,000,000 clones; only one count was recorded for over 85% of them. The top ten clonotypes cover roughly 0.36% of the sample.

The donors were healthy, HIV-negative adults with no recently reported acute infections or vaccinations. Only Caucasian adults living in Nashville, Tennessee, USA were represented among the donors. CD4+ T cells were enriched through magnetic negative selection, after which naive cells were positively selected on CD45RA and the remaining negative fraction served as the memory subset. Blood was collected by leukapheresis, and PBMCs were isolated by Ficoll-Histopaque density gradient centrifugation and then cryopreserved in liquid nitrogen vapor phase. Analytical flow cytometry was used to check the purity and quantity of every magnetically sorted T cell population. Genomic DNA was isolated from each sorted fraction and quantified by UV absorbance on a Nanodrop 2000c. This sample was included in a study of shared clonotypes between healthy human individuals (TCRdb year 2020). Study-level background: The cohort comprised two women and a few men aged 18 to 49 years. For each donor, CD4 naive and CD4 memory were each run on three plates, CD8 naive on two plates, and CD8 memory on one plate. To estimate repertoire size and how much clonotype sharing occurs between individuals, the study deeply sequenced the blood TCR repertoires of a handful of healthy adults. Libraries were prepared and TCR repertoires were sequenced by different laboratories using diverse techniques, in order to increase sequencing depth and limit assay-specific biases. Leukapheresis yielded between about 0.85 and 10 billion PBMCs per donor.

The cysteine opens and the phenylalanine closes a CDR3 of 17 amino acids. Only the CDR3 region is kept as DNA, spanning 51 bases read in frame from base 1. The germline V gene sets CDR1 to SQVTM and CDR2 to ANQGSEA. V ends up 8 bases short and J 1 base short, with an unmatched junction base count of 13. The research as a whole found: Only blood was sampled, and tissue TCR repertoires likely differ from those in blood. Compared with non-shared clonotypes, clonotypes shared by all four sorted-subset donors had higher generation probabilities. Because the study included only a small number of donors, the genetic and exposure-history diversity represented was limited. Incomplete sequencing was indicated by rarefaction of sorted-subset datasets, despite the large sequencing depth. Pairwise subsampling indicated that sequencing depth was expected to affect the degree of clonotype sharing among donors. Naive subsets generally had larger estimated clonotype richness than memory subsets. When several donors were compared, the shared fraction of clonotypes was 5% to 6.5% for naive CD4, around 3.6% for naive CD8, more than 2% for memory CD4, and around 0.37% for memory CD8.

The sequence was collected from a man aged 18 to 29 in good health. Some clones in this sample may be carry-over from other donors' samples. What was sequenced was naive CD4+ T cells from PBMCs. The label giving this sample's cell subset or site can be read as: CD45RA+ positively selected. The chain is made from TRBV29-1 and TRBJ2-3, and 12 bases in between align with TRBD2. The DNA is TGCAGCACCGCGAGGCTAGCGGGAGGGACCCGCACAGATACGCAGTATTTT. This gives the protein CSTARLAGGTRTDTQYF.